These 12 T cell receptor beta chains came from one sample sequenced in a study of tissue T cells after allogeneic stem cell transplantation. Assay: immunoSEQ multiplex PCR; the TCRdb copy retains only in-frame clones and omits some. The data show about 4,500 clones, 45% to 50% seen once. Time point indicated: mouse harvest day 14 after allogeneic transplant. Mouse grafts combined 10^7 T-cell-depleted bone marrow cells with 10^6 splenic CD5+ T cells. The sequencing sample was made of gut tissue. The receptors were gathered from a female BALB/c mouse given C57BL/6 T cells with graft-versus-host disease after an allogeneic hematopoietic cell transplant.

Remarks on this clone: Germline and genes: mouse. The chain's CDR3 is CGAARDREVFF. CDR3 DNA (partial): TGTGGTGCTGCCCGGGACAGGGAAGTCTTC. The gene calls are TRBV20 and TRBJ1-1; 8 bases are shared with TRBD1. The read terminates 1 residue ahead of where the CDR3 ends, so the germline J gene completes it. V trimming: 5 bases; J trimming: 8 bases; junction bases outside the gene matches: 4. CDR1 is GFQATS and CDR2 is STVNSAI in the germline V gene. CDR3 length: 11 amino acids.

This clone has more than one count but fewer than ten. Each gene name is a mouse one. The CDR3 extends 1 residue past the end of the read, so its final part is completed from the germline J gene. The V gene is TRBV26, the J gene TRBJ1-6, with unresolved D. TRBJ1-6 is filed as an ORF, its function uncertain. The ends were cut back, 3 bases at V and 1 base at J, with 1 base in the middle. CDR1 and CDR2 (germline): KGHPV, FQNQEV (reference sequence). This CDR3 is built from 13 residues. CDR3 DNA (partial): TGTGCCAGCAGTCTCTCCTATAATTCGCCCCTCTAC. Amino acids: CASSLSYNSPLY. The whole CDR3 reads CASSLSYNSPLYF.

This clone is labeled large. The listed genes are named as in mouse. The observed sequence ends 1 residue before the CDR3 terminus, with the missing tail filled in from the germline J gene. The rearrangement joins TRBV3 to TRBJ1-5; D gene uncertain. V dropped 5 bases and J dropped 0 bases, with 8 bases sitting between them. Germline V CDR1 and CDR2: SNHLY, FYNGKV (reference sequence). CDR3 length equals 14 residues. The CDR3 spells CASSPQYNNQAPLF. The part of the CDR3 DNA that was read is TGTGCCAGCAGCCCACAGTATAACAACCAGGCTCCGCTT.

As to this clone: These gene names are mouse names. The DNA ends 1 residue before the CDR3 does, and the rest of the CDR3 is filled in from the germline J gene. The chain couples TRBV26 to TRBJ1-1; D unresolved. This CDR3 has 13 amino acids. V lost 2 bases and J lost 2, with 6 bases in between. CDR1 is KGHPV and CDR2 is FQNQEV in the germline V gene (reference sequence). The CDR3 DNA, read in part, is TGTGCCAGCAGTCTGAACAGTAACACAGAAGTCTTC. Its protein is CASSLNSNTEVF. The complete CDR3 protein is CASSLNSNTEVFF.

Regarding this clone: Genes and germline are mouse. The CDR3 end is not reached by the read, which stops 1 residue before it; the germline J gene fills it in. The J gene is TRBJ2-2, the V gene TRBV26; D unclear. Trimming left V 1 base short and J 0 bases short, with 9 bases between. The germline V gene encodes CDR1 KGHPV and CDR2 FQNQEV (reference sequence). There are 16 residues in the CDR3. Partial CDR3 DNA: TGTGCCAGCAGTCTGTGGCGGAGTTCAAACACCGGGCAGCTCTAC. It is translated as CASSLWRSSNTGQLY. The entire CDR3 sequence reads CASSLWRSSNTGQLYF.

On this clone itself: Gene names and germline refer to mouse. The read finishes 1 residue shy of the CDR3 end, and the germline J gene is used to complete it. This sequence joins TRBV16 and TRBJ2-7; D is perhaps TRBD1 (6 bases). Germline values: CDR1 SGHSA, CDR2 FRNQAP. This CDR3 is 12 amino acids long. Deletions cut 5 bases from V and 5 bases from J, with 10 bases between. The DNA read from the CDR3 is TGTGCAAGCAGCCTCAGGGGCGATGAACAGTAC. It translates to CASSLRGDEQY. The full CDR3 reads CASSLRGDEQYF.

This clone was seen only once. Any gene name here is a mouse gene name. This chain's CDR3 is CASSLPGYNYAEQFF. The covered CDR3 bases are TGTGCCAGCAGTCTCCCAGGGTATAACTATGCTGAGCAGTTC. V usage is TRBV26 and J usage is TRBJ2-1, with D perhaps matching TRBD1 (5 bases). The read stops 1 residue short of the end of the CDR3; the missing end is completed from the germline J gene. Trimming pared 3 bases from V and 0 bases from J, leaving 9 bases between. The CDR3 extends over 15 amino acids. Germline V CDR1 and CDR2: KGHPV, FQNQEV (reference sequence). Together with reference TRBV26 and TRBJ2-1, the CDR3 gives the full variable domain: NSKVIQTPRYLVKGQGQKAKMRCIPEKGHPVVFWYQQNKNNEFKFLINFQNQEVLQQIDMTEKRFSAECPSNSPCSLEIQSSEAGDSALYLCASSLPGYNYAEQFFGPGTRLTVL.

In the case of this clone: All gene names here are mouse names. The CDR3 reads CASSLGTFSYEQYF. The part of the CDR3 DNA that was read is TGTGCCAGCAGTTTAGGGACATTCTCCTATGAACAGTAC. This chain connects TRBV15 to TRBJ2-7; possibly TRBD1 for D (5 bases). Coverage ceases 1 residue before the CDR3 finishes, and the germline J gene fills in the end. V lost 1 base and J lost 0, with 7 bases in between. Germline V gene lookup returns CDR1 SGHND and CDR2 FRSKSL. CDR3 length: 14 amino acids. Full variable domain (remainder filled in from reference TRBV15 and TRBJ2-7): DAGVTQTPRHEVAEKGQTIILKCEPVSGHNDLFWYRQTKIQGLELLSYFRSKSLMEDGGAFKDRFKAEMLNSSFSTLKIQPTEPKDSAVYLCASSLGTFSYEQYFGPGTRLTVL.

Remarks on this clone: The genes and germline here are from mouse. From the germline J gene comes the end of the CDR3, since the read stops 1 residue before it. This specimen includes other DNA sequences encoding the same CDR3. The chain links TRBV3 to TRBJ1-3; D call uncertain. V shed 1 base and J shed 0 bases, with 4 bases lying between them. CDR3 length: 14 amino acids. Looked up from germline, CDR1 is SNHLY and CDR2 is FYNGKV (reference sequence). The covered CDR3 bases are TGTGCCAGCAGCTTAGACAGTTCTGGAAATACGCTCTAT. Amino acid sequence: CASSLDSSGNTLY. The CDR3 reads in full as CASSLDSSGNTLYF.

The sample holds a few counts of this clone. Gene names refer to mouse genes. With the read ending 1 residue before the CDR3 end, the germline J gene is used to fill in that end. The chain couples TRBV26 to TRBJ2-7; D remains ambiguous. Germline CDR1 reads KGHPV; CDR2 reads FQNQEV (reference sequence). With 5 bases removed from V and 0 bases from J, the gap between germline ends came to 8 bases. The CDR3 extends over 13 amino acids. Partial CDR3 DNA: TGTGCCAGCAGTTTAAGCACCTCCTATGAACAGTAC. Translating gives CASSLSTSYEQY. In full, the CDR3 reads CASSLSTSYEQYF.

A remark on this clone: Each gene name is a mouse one. The missing CDR3 end, 1 residue past where the read stops, is filled in from the germline J gene. V gene TRBV16 combines with J gene TRBJ2-4; 7 bases line up with TRBD2. V shed 5 bases and J 1 base; nucleotides not matched to a gene: 3. Germline CDR1 SGHSA, CDR2 FRNQAP. There are 14 residues in the CDR3. The chain's CDR3 is CASSQTGGQNTLYF. The DNA read from the CDR3 is TGTGCAAGCAGCCAAACTGGGGGTCAAAACACCTTGTAC.

Worth noting for this clone: Genes here carry mouse names. The missing CDR3 end, 1 residue past where the read stops, is filled in from the germline J gene. The genes are TRBV26 and TRBJ2-5; D unclear. Looked up from germline, CDR1 is KGHPV and CDR2 is FQNQEV (reference sequence). V lost 4 bases and J 0 bases, leaving 8 bases between the germline ends. CDR3 length equals 14 residues. Partial CDR3 DNA: TGTGCCAGCAGTCAACAGTTTAACCAAGACACCCAGTAC. Translating it yields CASSQQFNQDTQY. The whole CDR3 reads CASSQQFNQDTQYF.